Listed below are T cell receptor beta chains from one sample, sequenced in a study of T cell responses to AZD1222 COVID-19 vaccine. The table came from immunoSEQ multiplex PCR; TCRdb's copy has only in-frame clones and leaves some out. The table includes some 190,000 clones, 85% to 95% detected once. The source material was peripheral blood, sampled on day 0 of AZD1222 vaccination. Receptor source: an adult in good health. CDR3s include the opening cysteine and the closing phenylalanine or tryptophan. Fields, in order: J gene, D gene, clone size, CDR3 length, V gene, CDR3 protein, CDR3 DNA. The D gene is left open where the match is weak. The listing skips clone size in some rows; elsewhere it reads once, few, many or a size class.

>TRBJ2-1|.|once|14|TRBV21-1
CASSWRGCPNEQFF
TGTGCCAGCAGCTGGAGGGGTTGTCCAAATGAGCAGTTCTTC
>TRBJ1-2|.|.|11|TRBV29-1
CSVDRNYGYTF
TGCAGCGTTGACAGGAACTATGGCTACACCTTC
>TRBJ1-6|.|.|14|TRBV7-8
CASSLARTTSPLHF
TGTGCCAGCAGCTTAGCCAGGACAACTTCACCCCTCCACTTT
>TRBJ1-6|.|.|19|TRBV21-1
CASSTRAGQRRSYNSPLHF
TGTGCCAGCAGCACGCGTGCCGGACAGCGACGCTCCTATAATTCACCCCTCCACTTT
>TRBJ2-2|.|.|12|TRBV12-5
CASLGDPGELFF
TGTGCTAGTCTAGGAGATCCCGGGGAGCTGTTTTTT
>TRBJ1-2|.|once|15|TRBV18
CASSPGLELRGGYTF
TGTGCCAGCTCACCAGGATTAGAGTTGCGGGGCGGCTACACCTTC
>TRBJ1-1|TRBD1|.|15|TRBV9
CASSVRGQGGTEAFF
TGTGCCAGCAGCGTTCGTGGGCAGGGGGGCACTGAAGCTTTCTTT
>TRBJ1-1|TRBD1|.|16|TRBV5-1
CASSPRIGTANTEAFF
TGCGCCAGCAGCCCTAGAATCGGGACAGCGAACACTGAAGCTTTCTTT
>TRBJ2-7|TRBD2|.|15|TRBV2
CASRGIGTSFHEQYF
TGTGCCAGCCGTGGAATCGGGACTAGCTTCCACGAGCAGTACTTC
>TRBJ2-5|TRBD2|.|15|TRBV7-2
CASSLQRGGQETQYF
TGTGCCAGCAGCTTACAGCGGGGGGGACAAGAGACCCAGTACTTC
>TRBJ1-6|.|.|16|TRBV27
CASSRKSSSYNSPLHF
TGTGCCAGCAGCCGAAAGTCGAGCTCCTATAATTCACCCCTCCACTTT
>TRBJ1-2|.|.|15|TRBV28
CASSLVSRLLYGYTF
TGTGCCAGCAGTTTAGTTTCCAGACTTCTCTATGGCTACACCTTC
>TRBJ1-6|.|once|15|TRBV7-9
CASSLDRSYNSPLHF
TGTGCCAGCAGCTTAGACCGCTCCTATAATTCACCCCTCCACTTT
>TRBJ1-5|TRBD1|.|17|TRBV27
CASSTGEAQGVHQPQHF
TGTGCCAGCAGCACTGGCGAAGCACAGGGGGTTCATCAGCCCCAGCATTTT